This T cell receptor (beta chain) was captured by sequencing in a study of blood T cell repertoires in COVID-19. For the study at large: T cells, B-cell-depleted T cells, or PBMCs supplied cDNA or gDNA.

Clones were sequenced by immunoSEQ multiplex PCR, and TCRdb holds only the in-frame ones, with some missing. Of around 380,000 clones listed, more than 70% were seen once; the top ten hold around 1.3%. This CDR3 contains 14 residues. The ends were cut back, 0 bases at V and 2 bases at J, with 7 bases in the middle. Germline CDR1 ENHRY, CDR2 SYGVKD. Recovery among Cohort 3 donors was established by two negative PCRs, clearance, or symptom resolution. The rearrangement uses TRBV10-3 and TRBJ1-1; unclear D gene. The material sequenced was PBMCs or T cells enriched from blood (not recorded which). The TCR was taken from a man younger than 40 who had recovered from COVID-19. CDR3 coding DNA: TGTGCCATCAGTGAGTCCCCGGGTAACACTGAAGCTTTCTTT. Translation gives CAISESPGNTEAFF.